The source of this TCR beta chain is a study of Graves' ophthalmopathy and Graves' hyperthyroidism. Study-wide results and limits: Blood also harbored most expanded thyroid clonotypes above 0.001 frequency.

This clonotype appeared many times. Its cognate antigen is unknown. In this cohort, patients with other autoimmune diseases, uncontrolled infections, pregnancy or lactation were excluded. Between the trimmed V and J ends, which lost 9 bases and 0 bases, there was a span of 15 bases. The germline gives CDR1 LNHDA, CDR2 SQIVND (reference sequence). This CDR3 is built from 15 residues. The sequenced template was RNA, covering the TCR beta CDR3 region. After a first-round RT-PCR with HTBI primers, a second-round multiplex PCR was run. A single record per CDR3 protein comes from TCRdb applying MiXCR to the multiplex PCR reads. The sample lists around 340,000 distinct CDR3 sequences; about 17% were seen once.

The rearrangement joins TRBV19 to TRBJ1-3; D remains ambiguous. Sequencing used peripheral blood. This TCR came from an adult man with Graves' ophthalmopathy. The CDR3 loop is CASRSGGRSGNTIYF. CDR3 bases: TGTGCCAGCCGTAGCGGAGGCCGCTCTGGAAACACCATATATTTT.